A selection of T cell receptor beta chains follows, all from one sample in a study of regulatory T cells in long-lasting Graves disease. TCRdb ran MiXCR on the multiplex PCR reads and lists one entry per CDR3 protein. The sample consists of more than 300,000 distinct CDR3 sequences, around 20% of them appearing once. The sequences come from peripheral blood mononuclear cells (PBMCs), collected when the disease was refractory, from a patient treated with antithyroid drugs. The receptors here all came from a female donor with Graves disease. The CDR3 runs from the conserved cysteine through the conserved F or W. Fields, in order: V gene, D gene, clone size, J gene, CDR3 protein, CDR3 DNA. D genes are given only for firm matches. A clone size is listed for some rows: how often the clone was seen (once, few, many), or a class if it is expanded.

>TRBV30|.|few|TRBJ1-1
CAWTNPRDWRGNEAFF
TGTGCCTGGACGAACCCCCGGGATTGGCGAGGGAATGAAGCTTTCTTT
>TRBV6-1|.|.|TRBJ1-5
CASEKDLFQPQHF
TGTGCCAGCGAGAAAGACTTATTTCAGCCCCAGCATTTT
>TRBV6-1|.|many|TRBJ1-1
CASRIELNTEAFF
TGTGCCAGCAGAATAGAATTGAACACTGAAGCTTTCTTT
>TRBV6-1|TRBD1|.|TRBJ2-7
CASSEPRQGVDYEQYF
TGTGCCAGCAGTGAGCCGAGACAGGGGGTTGATTACGAGCAGTACTTC
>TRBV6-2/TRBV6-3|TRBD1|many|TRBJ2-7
CASSATPGQGRYEQYF
TGTGCCAGCAGTGCCACGCCGGGACAGGGCCGCTACGAGCAGTACTTC
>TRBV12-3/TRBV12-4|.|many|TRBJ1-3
CASSTPDRLRNTIYF
TGTGCCAGCAGTACCCCGGACAGACTTCGGAACACCATATATTTT
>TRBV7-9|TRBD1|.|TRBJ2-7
CASSSPDREVQYF
TGTGCCAGCAGCTCCCCGGACAGGGAGGTGCAGTACTTC
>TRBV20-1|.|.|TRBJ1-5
CSASRGNSNQPQHF
TGCAGTGCTAGTAGGGGGAATAGCAATCAGCCCCAGCATTTT
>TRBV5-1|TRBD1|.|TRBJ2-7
CASSFGQDYEQYF
TGCGCCAGCAGCTTCGGACAGGACTACGAGCAGTACTTC
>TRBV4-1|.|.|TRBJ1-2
CASSLPYGRANYGYTF
TGCGCCAGCAGCCTCCCGTACGGACGAGCTAACTATGGCTACACCTTC
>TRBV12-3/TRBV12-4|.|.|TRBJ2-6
CASSPFSNVLTF
TGTGCCAGCAGTCCGTTTTCCAACGTCCTGACTTTC
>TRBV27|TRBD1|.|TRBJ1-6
CASSLSGQAYNSPPHF
TGTGCCAGCAGTTTATCCGGACAGGCCTATAATTCACCCCCCCACTTT
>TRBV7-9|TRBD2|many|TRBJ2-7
CASSLATSSGPTYEQYF
TGTGCCAGCAGCTTAGCTACATCTAGCGGGCCTACCTACGAGCAGTACTTC
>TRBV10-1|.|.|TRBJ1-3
CASSEWGLPGNTIYF
TGCGCCAGCAGTGAGTGGGGTCTGCCTGGAAACACCATATATTTT
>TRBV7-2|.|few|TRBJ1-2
CASSLLREYGYTF
TGTGCCAGCAGCTTACTTAGGGAATATGGCTACACCTTC
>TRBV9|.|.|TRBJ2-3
CASSVGQGGLGTDTQYF
TGTGCCAGCAGCGTAGGTCAGGGGGGCTTGGGCACAGATACGCAGTATTTT
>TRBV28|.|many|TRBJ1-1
CASSLVFQPEAFF
TGTGCCAGCAGTTTGGTGTTTCAGCCTGAAGCTTTCTTT
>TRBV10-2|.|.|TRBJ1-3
CASTSLRWPHKSGNTIYF
TGCGCCAGCACCTCGCTCCGGTGGCCTCATAAGAGTGGGAACACCATATATTTT
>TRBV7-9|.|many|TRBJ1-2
CASSSRDSGYTF
TGTGCCAGCAGTTCCAGGGATTCTGGCTACACCTTC
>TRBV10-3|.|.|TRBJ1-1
CAISEGVNTEAFF
TGTGCCATCAGTGAGGGAGTGAACACTGAAGCTTTCTTT
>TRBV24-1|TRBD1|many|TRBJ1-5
CATSGTGPNQPQHF
TGTGCCACCAGCGGGACAGGGCCGAATCAGCCCCAGCATTTT
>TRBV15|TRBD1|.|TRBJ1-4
CATSRVTGTGLTKLFF
TGTGCCACCAGCAGAGTTACCGGGACAGGGTTAACGAAACTGTTTTTT
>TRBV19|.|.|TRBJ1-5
CASSIDSGTLYQPQHF
TGTGCCAGTAGTATCGACTCCGGGACATTGTACCAGCCCCAGCATTTT
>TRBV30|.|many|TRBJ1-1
CAWSPLQEAFF
TGTGCCTGGAGCCCCCTTCAGGAAGCTTTCTTT
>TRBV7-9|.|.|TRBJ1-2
CASRPTGLEGYTF
TGTGCCAGCAGACCGACGGGCCTAGAGGGCTACACCTTC
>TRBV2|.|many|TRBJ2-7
CARNVIDRPYEQYF
TGTGCCAGAAACGTAATAGACAGACCCTACGAGCAGTACTTC
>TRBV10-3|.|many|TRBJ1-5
CASKEGDVNQPQHF
TGTGCCTCCAAGGAAGGGGACGTAAATCAGCCCCAGCATTTT
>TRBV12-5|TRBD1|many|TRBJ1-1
CASAEDGGQLNTEAFF
TGTGCTAGTGCCGAGGATGGGGGACAGCTGAACACTGAAGCTTTCTTT
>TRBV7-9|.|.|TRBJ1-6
CATTASSYNSPLHF
TGTGCCACCACGGCGAGCTCCTATAATTCACCCCTCCACTTT
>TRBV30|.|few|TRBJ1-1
CAWNLPAWANTEAFF
TGTGCCTGGAATTTGCCAGCTTGGGCGAACACTGAAGCTTTCTTT
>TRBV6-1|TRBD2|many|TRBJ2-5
CASRRENQETQYF
TGTGCCAGCAGGCGGGAGAACCAAGAGACCCAGTACTTC
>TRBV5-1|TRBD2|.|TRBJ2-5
CASSREDGFKGETQYF
TGCGCCAGCAGCCGGGAGGATGGTTTCAAAGGCGAGACCCAGTACTTC
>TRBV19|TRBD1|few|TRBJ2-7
CASSSQTGSIYEQYF
TGTGCCAGTAGTTCCCAGACAGGGAGCATCTACGAGCAGTACTTC
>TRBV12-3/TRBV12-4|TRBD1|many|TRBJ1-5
CASTRTGFGNQPQHF
TGTGCCAGCACCCGGACAGGGTTTGGCAATCAGCCCCAGCATTTT
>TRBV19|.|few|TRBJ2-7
CASSISFGWNRAYEQYF
TGTGCCAGTAGTATATCTTTCGGGTGGAACAGAGCCTACGAGCAGTACTTC
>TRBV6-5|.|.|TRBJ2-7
CASSSAGTPDYEQYF
TGTGCCAGCAGTTCCGCCGGGACTCCTGACTACGAGCAGTACTTC
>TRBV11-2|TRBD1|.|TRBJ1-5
CASSLDGGAGGRAQPQHF
TGTGCCAGCAGCTTAGATGGAGGGGCAGGGGGCCGCGCTCAGCCCCAGCATTTT
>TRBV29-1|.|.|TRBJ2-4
CSVTDRSLAKNIQYF
TGCAGCGTTACCGACAGGTCCCTAGCCAAAAACATTCAGTACTTC
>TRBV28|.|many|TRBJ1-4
CASRGGGEKLFF
TGTGCCTCAAGGGGGGGTGGCGAAAAACTGTTTTTT
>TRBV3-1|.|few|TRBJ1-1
CASSQIANTEAFF
TGTGCCAGCAGCCAAATCGCGAACACTGAAGCTTTCTTT
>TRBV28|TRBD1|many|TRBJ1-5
CASSPPTGEQPQHF
TGTGCCAGCAGTCCCCCGACAGGGGAACAGCCCCAGCATTTT